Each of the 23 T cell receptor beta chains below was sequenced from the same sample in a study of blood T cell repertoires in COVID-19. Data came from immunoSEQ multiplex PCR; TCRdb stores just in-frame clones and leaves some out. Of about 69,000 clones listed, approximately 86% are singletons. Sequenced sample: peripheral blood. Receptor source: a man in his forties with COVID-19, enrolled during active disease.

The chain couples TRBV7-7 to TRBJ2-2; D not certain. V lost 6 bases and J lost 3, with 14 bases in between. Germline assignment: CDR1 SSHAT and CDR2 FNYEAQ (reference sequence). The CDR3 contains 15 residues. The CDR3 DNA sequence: TGTGCCAGCAGTGCGGCTCTCCAGCACACCGGGGAGCTGTTTTTT. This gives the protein CASSAALQHTGELFF.

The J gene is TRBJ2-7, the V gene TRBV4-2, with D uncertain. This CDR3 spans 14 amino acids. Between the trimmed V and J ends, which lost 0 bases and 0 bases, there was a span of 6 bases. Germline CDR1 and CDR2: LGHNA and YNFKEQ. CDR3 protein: CASSQERSSYEQYF. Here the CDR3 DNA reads TGTGCCAGCAGCCAAGAACGGAGCTCCTACGAGCAGTACTTC.

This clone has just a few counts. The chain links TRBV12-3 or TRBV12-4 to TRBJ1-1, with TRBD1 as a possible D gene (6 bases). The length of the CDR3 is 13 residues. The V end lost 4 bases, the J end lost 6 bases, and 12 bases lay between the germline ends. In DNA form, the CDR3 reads TGTGCCAGCAGTTCCGGGACACCGTCTGAAGCTTTCTTT. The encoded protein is CASSSGTPSEAFF.

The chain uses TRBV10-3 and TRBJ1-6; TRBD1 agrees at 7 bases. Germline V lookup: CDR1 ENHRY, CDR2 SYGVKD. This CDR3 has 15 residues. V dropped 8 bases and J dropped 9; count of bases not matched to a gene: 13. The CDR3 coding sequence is TGTGCCATCTCTTCTGGGCAGGGGGTATCTTCACCCCTCCACTTT. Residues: CAISSGQGVSSPLHF.

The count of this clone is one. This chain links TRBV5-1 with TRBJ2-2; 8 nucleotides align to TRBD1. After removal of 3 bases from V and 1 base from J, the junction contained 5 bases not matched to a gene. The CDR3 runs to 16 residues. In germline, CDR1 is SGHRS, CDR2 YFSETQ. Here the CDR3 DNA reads TGCGCCAGCAGCTCCGGCGGGACAGGGAACACCGGGGAGCTGTTTTTT. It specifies CASSSGGTGNTGELFF.

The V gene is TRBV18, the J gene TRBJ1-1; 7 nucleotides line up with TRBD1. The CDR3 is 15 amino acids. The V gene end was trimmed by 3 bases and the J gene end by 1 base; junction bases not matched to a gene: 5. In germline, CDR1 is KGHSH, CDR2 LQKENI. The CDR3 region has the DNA TGTGCCAGCTCACCGGGTCGGGACAGGAACACTGAAGCTTTCTTT. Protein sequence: CASSPGRDRNTEAFF.

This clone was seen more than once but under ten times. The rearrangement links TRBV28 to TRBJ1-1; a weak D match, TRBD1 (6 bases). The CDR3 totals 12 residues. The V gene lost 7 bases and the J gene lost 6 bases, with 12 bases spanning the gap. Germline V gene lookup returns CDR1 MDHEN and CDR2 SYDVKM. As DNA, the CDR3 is TGTGCCAGCACCTTCAGGGGTTCTGAAGCTTTCTTT. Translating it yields CASTFRGSEAFF.

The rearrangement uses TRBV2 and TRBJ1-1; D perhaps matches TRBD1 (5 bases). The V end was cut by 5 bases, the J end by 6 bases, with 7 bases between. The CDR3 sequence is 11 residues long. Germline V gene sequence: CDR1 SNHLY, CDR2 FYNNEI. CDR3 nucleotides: TGTGCCAGCAGTTCACAGGCTGAAGCTTTCTTT. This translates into CASSSQAEAFF.

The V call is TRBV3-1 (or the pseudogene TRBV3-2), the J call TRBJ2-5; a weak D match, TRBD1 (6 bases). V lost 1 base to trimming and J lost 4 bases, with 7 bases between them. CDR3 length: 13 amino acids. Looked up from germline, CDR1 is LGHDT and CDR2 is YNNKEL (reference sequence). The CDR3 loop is CASSQGTAETQYF. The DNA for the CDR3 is TGTGCCAGCAGCCAAGGGACAGCAGAGACCCAGTACTTC.

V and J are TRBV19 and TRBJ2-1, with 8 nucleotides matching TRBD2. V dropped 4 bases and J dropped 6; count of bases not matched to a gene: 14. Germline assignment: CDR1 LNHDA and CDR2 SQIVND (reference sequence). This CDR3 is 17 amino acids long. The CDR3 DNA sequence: TGTGCCAGTAGTACTATCCGTGCGGGGGGCAGGGGCAATGAGCAGTTCTTC. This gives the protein CASSTIRAGGRGNEQFF.

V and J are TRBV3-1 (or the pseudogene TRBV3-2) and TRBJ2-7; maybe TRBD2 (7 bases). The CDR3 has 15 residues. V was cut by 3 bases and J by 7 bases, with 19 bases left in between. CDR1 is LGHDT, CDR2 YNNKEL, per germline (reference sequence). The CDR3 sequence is CASSQDSGGPREQYF. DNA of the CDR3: TGTGCCAGCAGCCAGGACTCGGGGGGCCCACGTGAGCAGTACTTC.

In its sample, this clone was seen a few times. Here the CDR3 reads CASSWGGAGGNTIYF. The DNA for the CDR3 is TGCGCCAGCAGCTGGGGAGGGGCTGGTGGAAACACCATATATTTT. The chain joins TRBV5-1 to TRBJ1-3; tentative D call: TRBD1 (5 bases). Germline CDR1 reads SGHRS; CDR2 reads YFSETQ. V lost 3 bases and J lost 3, with 13 bases in between. The CDR3 consists of 15 residues.

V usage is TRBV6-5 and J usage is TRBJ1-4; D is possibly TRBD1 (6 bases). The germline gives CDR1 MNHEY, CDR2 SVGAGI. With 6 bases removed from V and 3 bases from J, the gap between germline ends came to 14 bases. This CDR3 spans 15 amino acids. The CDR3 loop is CASREWGQSNEKLFF. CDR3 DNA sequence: TGTGCCAGCAGAGAGTGGGGGCAGTCTAATGAAAAACTGTTTTTT.

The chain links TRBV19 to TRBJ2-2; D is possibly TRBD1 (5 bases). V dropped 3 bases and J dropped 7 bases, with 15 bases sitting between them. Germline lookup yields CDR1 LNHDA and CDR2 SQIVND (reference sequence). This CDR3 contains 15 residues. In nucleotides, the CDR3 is TGTGCCAGTAGTATGGAAGGCCCAGGGATCGGGGAGCTGTTTTTT. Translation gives CASSMEGPGIGELFF.

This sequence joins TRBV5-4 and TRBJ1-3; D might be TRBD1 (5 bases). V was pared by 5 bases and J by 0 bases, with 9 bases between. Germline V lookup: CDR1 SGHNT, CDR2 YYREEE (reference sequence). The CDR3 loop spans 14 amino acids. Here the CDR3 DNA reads TGTGCCAGCAGTTTAGGGGCCTCTGGAAACACCATATATTTT. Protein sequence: CASSLGASGNTIYF. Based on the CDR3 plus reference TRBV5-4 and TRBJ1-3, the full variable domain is ETGVTQSPTHLIKTRGQQVTLRCSSQSGHNTVSWYQQALGQGPQFIFQYYREEENGRGNFPPRFSGLQFPNYSSELNVNALELDDSALYLCASSLGASGNTIYFGEGSWLTVV.

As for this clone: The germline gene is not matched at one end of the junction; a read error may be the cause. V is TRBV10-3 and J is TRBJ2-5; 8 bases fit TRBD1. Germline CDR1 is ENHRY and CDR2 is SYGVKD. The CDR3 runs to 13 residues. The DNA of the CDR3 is TGTGCCATCAGAACGACAGGGGAAGAGGCCCAGTACTTC. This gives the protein CAIRTTGEEAQYF.

The CDR3 bases are TGTGCCAGCTCCCTAAGGGGCCCAACTAATGAAAAACTGTTTTTT. This encodes CASSLRGPTNEKLFF. The chain links TRBV2 to TRBJ1-4; possibly TRBD1 for D (5 bases). Deletions cut 8 bases from V and 0 bases from J, with 13 bases between. Germline CDR1 is SNHLY and CDR2 is FYNNEI. This CDR3 region has 15 residues. The variable domain in full, completed from reference TRBV2 and TRBJ1-4, reads EPEVTQTPSHQVTQMGQEVILRCVPISNHLYFYWYRQILGQKVEFLVSFYNNEISEKSEIFDDQFSVERPDGSNFTLKIRSTKLEDSAMYFCASSLRGPTNEKLFFGSGTQLSVL.

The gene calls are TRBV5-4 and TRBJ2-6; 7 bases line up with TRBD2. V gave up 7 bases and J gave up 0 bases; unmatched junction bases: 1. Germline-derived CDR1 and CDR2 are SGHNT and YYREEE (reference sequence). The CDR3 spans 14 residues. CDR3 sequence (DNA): TGTGCCAGCGGCGGGGGCTCTGGGGCCAACGTCCTGACTTTC. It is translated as CASGGGSGANVLTF.

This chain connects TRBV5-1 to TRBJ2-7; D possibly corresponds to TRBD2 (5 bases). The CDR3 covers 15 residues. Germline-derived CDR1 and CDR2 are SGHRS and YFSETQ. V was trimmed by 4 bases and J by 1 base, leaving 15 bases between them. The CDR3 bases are TGCGCCAGCAGCGCCCTTGAGAGCGGTTCCTACGAGCAGTACTTC. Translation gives CASSALESGSYEQYF.

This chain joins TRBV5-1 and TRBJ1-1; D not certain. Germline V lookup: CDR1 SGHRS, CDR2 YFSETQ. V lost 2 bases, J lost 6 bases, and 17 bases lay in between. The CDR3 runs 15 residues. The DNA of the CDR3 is TGCGCCAGCAGCTTAATATTGGAGGGAACCCCTGAAGCTTTCTTT. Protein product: CASSLILEGTPEAFF.

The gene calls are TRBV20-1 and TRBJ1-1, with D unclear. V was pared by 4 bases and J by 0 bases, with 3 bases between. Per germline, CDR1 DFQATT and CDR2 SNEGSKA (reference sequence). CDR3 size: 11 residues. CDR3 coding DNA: TGCAGTGCTAACATGAACACTGAAGCTTTCTTT. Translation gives CSANMNTEAFF.

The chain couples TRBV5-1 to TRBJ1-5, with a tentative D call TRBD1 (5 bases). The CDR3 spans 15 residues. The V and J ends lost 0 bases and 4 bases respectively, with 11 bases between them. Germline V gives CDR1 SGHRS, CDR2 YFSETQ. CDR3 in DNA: TGCGCCAGCAGCTTGGGGCAGGGAGGTAATCAGCCCCAGCATTTT. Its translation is CASSLGQGGNQPQHF.

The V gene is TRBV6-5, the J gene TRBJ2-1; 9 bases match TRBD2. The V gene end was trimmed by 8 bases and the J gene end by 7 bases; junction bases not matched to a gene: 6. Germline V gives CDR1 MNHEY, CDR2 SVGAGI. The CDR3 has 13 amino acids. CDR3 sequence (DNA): TGTGCCAGCGGCGGGGGGGCATTGAATGAGCAGTTCTTC. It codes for CASGGGALNEQFF.